The TCR beta chain described here comes from a study of blood T cell repertoires in COVID-19. For the study at large: Both acute and convalescent COVID-19 samples were obtained from the United States, Italy and Spain.

V shed 4 bases and J 3 bases; nucleotides not matched to a gene: 1. The germline V gene encodes CDR1 SGHDN and CDR2 FVKESK. The CDR3 is made up of 14 amino acids. Sequenced by immunoSEQ multiplex PCR; TCRdb stores in-frame clones only, minus some. Of 40,000 to 65,000 clones listed, 65% to 80% are singletons. Specimen: peripheral blood. V and J are TRBV14 and TRBJ2-3; TRBD1 aligns across 10 bases. The TCR comes from a human donor with active or convalescent COVID-19. The donor label of this sample is uncertain. The chain's CDR3 is CASSRGQGTDTQYF. The CDR3 nucleotides read TGTGCCAGCAGCCGGGGACAGGGGACAGATACGCAGTATTTT.